This TCR beta chain was sequenced during a study of response to subunit inactivated influenza vaccine (dated by TCRdb to 2017 to 2018). Regarding the complete study: Deep quantitative profiling of the T cell receptor repertoire was used in the study to follow responses to a trivalent subunit inactivated influenza vaccine.

The CDR3 measures 13 amino acids from cysteine to phenylalanine. The sequence is cut down to CDR3 DNA, 39 bases in frame from base 1. V gives up 0 bases and J gives up 4 bases, and the segment between their germline ends measures 6 bases. The germline V gene provides CDR1 KGHSH and CDR2 LQKENI. Libraries were built with RT-PCR. Sequencing took place on an Illumina HiSeq 2500. TCRdb reanalyzed the raw reads on its own, using fastp at Q25 for trimming and MiXCR for clone calling, and kept in-frame beta chains. Each CDR3 protein gets just one entry, which takes the most common genes and DNA from the rows behind it. This sample lists about 570,000 distinct CDR3 sequences; roughly 10% were detected once. Of the sample, more than 9.5% falls within the top ten clones. Study-level results and caveats: According to the authors, only a limited number of new T cells may be recruited by each seasonal influenza vaccination.

Of note for this clonotype: It lacks a known antigen. No base quality information exists; no much larger clone differs at one position.

The same specimen was also included in a second study, on T cells expressing NK-cell markers. As noted in the second study: 5'RACE template switching, by which a universal primer site and unique molecular identifiers were added, was used to make TCR beta cDNA libraries. About 8 donors provided sorted CD3+CD56+NKG2C+, CD3+CD56+NKG2C- and CD3+CD56-NKG2C+ T-cell subsets, whose TCR beta-chain repertoires were profiled. Among the eight sequenced donors, seven were HCMV-seropositive and one was HCMV-seronegative. In several experiments an anti-gammadeltaTCR antibody was added to restrict sorting to alphabetaTCR-expressing T cells. For five or six donors, the dominant CD3+CD56+NKG2C+ clonotypes were among the top 10 CD8+ clonotypes and accounted for about 1.0-7.0% of CD8+ T cells. Those dominant clonotypes were again the most abundant among CD3+CD56-NKG2C+ cells in a few donors, at about 25-65%. It remained unclear whether the expanded NKG2C-expressing T cell clones were specific for HCMV antigens. The eight sequenced donors were randomly selected healthy volunteers, three men and five women. HCMV serostatus was determined by detecting HCMV-specific IgG in serum with a commercial ELISA kit. Ficoll density gradient centrifugation was used to isolate peripheral blood mononuclear cells from blood. For a handful of donors, bulk peripheral blood T-cell repertoires were also sequenced from unsorted PBMC. cDNA synthesis was primed from the TCR beta constant segment and was followed by two successive PCR amplification steps. Libraries were sequenced as 2 x 150 bp reads on Illumina HiSeq 2000/2500, MiSeq or NextSeq. MIGEC was used to demultiplex reads and group reads by UMI, and MiTCR was used to assemble and quantify clonotypes. To exclude erroneous sequences, only TCR cDNA sequences supported by at least two reads were retained. The tcR package was used for downstream repertoire analysis, and clonotypes were matched between fractions using CDR3 nucleotide sequence together with V segment. VDJmatch was used to annotate antigen specificity against VDJdb, with one amino acid substitution in CDR3 permitted.

The chain joins TRBV18 to TRBJ1-1; the D segment cannot be called with confidence. This TCR derives from a man aged 45 to 65 who received an inactivated influenza vaccine. Donor details come from another sample of the same person, matched by shared clones. Sequencing was performed on PBMCs from blood, taken on the day of vaccination. The CDR3 reads as follows: CASSPPERTEAFF. The DNA sequence is TGTGCCAGCTCACCACCCGAGCGCACTGAAGCTTTCTTT.